The sequence of this T cell receptor (beta chain) was determined in a study of human T cells and chemical hapten exposure. TCRdb reprocessed the RACE reads via MiXCR and lists one record per CDR3 protein. The repertoire holds 100,000 or so distinct CDR3 sequences, with 7.5% to 10% as singletons. This clonotype was counted many times. The sample's time point: patch test 2, 6 weeks after DPC sensitization. Stated treatment: therapeutic diphenylcyclopropenone sensitization with weekly scalp DPC. The V end was cut by 5 bases, the J end by 6 bases, with 11 bases between. The CDR3 extends over 13 amino acids.

The source of this sequence is a woman in her 40s with alopecia areata. Some clones in this sample may be carry-over from other donors' samples. The chain is built from TRBV12-3 or TRBV12-4 and TRBJ2-1, with D possibly matching TRBD2 (6 bases). The starting material was whole blood, obtained in connection with sensitization to the hapten diphenylcyclopropenone (DPC). CDR3 region: CASSNRDSNEQFF. DNA of the CDR3: TGTGCCAGCAGTAACCGGGACTCCAATGAGCAGTTCTTC.